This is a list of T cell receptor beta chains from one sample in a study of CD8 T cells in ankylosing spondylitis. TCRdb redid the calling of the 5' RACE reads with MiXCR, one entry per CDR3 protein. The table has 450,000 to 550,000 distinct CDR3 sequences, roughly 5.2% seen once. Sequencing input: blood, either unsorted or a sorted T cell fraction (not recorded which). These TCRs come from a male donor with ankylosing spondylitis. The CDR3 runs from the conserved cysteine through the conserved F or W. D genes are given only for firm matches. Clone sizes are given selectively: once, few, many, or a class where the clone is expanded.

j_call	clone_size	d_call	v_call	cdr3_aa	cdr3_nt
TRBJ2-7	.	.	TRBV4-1	CASSQAPTGNSYEQYF	TGCGCCAGCAGCCAAGCCCCCACTGGGAACTCCTACGAGCAGTACTTC
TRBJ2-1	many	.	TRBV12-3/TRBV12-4	CASSLEGSSGNEQFF	TGTGCCAGCAGTTTGGAGGGGTCCAGCGGGAATGAGCAGTTCTTC
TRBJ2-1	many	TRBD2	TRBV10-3	CAISDNSGSLFDEQFF	TGTGCCATCAGTGATAATAGCGGGAGTCTCTTCGATGAGCAGTTCTTC
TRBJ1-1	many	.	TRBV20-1	CSASGGNLNTEAFF	TGCAGTGCCTCCGGGGGCAATTTGAACACTGAAGCTTTCTTT
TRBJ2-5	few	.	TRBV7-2	CASSLLVSQETQYF	TGTGCCAGCAGCCTACTAGTTAGCCAAGAGACCCAGTACTTC
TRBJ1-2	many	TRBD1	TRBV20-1	CSARGHSAVTGGPFYGYTF	TGCAGTGCTAGAGGTCATTCGGCGGTGACAGGGGGCCCGTTCTATGGCTACACCTTC
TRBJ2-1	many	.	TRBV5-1	CASSLAPGPSEQFF	TGCGCCAGCAGCTTGGCCCCCGGACCTAGTGAGCAGTTCTTC
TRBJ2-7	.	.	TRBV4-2	CASSHGFGDEQYF	TGTGCCAGCAGCCACGGATTTGGGGACGAGCAGTACTTC
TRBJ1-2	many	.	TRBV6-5	CASSYNEMTGYTF	TGTGCCAGCAGTTACAATGAGATGACCGGCTACACCTTC
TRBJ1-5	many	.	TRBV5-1	CASSLLSGSNQPQHF	TGCGCCAGCAGCTTGCTTTCCGGAAGCAATCAGCCCCAGCATTTT
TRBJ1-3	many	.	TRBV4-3	CASSQDTGTGNTIYF	TGCGCCAGCAGCCAGGATACCGGGACAGGAAACACCATATATTTT
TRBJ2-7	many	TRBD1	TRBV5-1	CASSFGTGDGEQYF	TGCGCCAGCAGCTTTGGGACAGGGGACGGCGAGCAGTACTTC
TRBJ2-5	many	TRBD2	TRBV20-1	CSAPGGPGAQETQYF	TGCAGTGCTCCGGGGGGGCCGGGGGCGCAAGAGACCCAGTACTTC
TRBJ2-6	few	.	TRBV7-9	CASSLNLRVSGANVLTF	TGTGCCAGCAGCTTAAATCTTAGGGTCTCCGGGGCCAACGTCCTGACTTTC
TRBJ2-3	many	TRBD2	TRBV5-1	CASSQFGGGSSTDTQYF	TGCGCCAGCAGCCAGTTTGGCGGGGGATCTAGCACAGATACGCAGTATTTT
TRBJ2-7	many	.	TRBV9	CASSVGDGTYEQYF	TGTGCCAGCAGCGTAGGAGACGGGACCTACGAGCAGTACTTC
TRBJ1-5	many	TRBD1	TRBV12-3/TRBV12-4	CASSFDRAGQPQHF	TGTGCCAGCAGTTTTGACAGGGCGGGTCAGCCCCAGCATTTT
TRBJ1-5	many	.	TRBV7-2	CASSFLNSNQPQHF	TGTGCCAGCAGCTTCCTGAATAGCAATCAGCCCCAGCATTTT
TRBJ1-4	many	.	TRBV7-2	CASSLRGNEKLFF	TGTGCCAGCAGCTTAAGGGGTAATGAAAAACTGTTTTTT
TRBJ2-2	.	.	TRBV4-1	CASSQVQYTGELFF	TGCGCCAGCAGCCAAGTACAGTACACCGGGGAGCTGTTTTTT
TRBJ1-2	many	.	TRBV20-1	CSGNREEANYGYTF	TGCAGTGGAAACAGGGAGGAAGCTAACTATGGCTACACCTTC
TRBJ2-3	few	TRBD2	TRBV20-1	CSARDSSGRAIGDTQYF	TGCAGTGCTAGAGATTCTAGCGGGAGGGCCATTGGAGATACGCAGTATTTT
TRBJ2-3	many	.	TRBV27	CASRPLGYRDTQYF	TGTGCCAGCAGACCCCTTGGGTATAGGGATACGCAGTATTTT
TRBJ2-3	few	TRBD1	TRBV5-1	CASSLIGQGSDTQYF	TGCGCCAGCAGCTTGATCGGACAGGGATCAGATACGCAGTATTTT
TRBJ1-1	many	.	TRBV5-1	CASSLIGDTEAFF	TGTGCCAGCAGTTTAATAGGGGACACTGAAGCTTTCTTT
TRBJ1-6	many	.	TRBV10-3	CAIRLGGTLNSPLHF	TGTGCCATCAGATTAGGGGGTACCCTTAATTCACCCCTCCACTTT
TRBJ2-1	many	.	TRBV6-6	CASTIDKYNEQFF	TGTGCCAGCACTATCGACAAATACAATGAGCAGTTCTTC
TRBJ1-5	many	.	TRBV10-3	CATRGYSNQPQHF	TGTGCCACCAGGGGTTATAGCAATCAGCCCCAGCATTTT
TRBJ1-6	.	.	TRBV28	CASSLDGLSGESPLHF	TGTGCCAGCAGTTTAGATGGACTCAGCGGGGAATCACCCCTCCACTTT
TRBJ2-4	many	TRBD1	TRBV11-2	CASRRPGQGSKNIQYF	TGTGCCAGCAGGCGTCCGGGACAGGGGAGTAAAAACATTCAGTACTTC
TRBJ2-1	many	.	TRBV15	CATSRDRVAESEQFF	TGTGCCACCAGCAGAGATAGAGTAGCGGAGAGTGAGCAGTTCTTC
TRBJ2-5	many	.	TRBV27	CASSLGLPLPQYF	TGTGCCAGCAGTTTAGGCCTTCCACTGCCCCAGTACTTC
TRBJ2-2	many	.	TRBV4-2	CASKQITGELFF	TGTGCCAGCAAACAGATCACCGGGGAGCTGTTTTTT
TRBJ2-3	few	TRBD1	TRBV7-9	CASSGPGQGYSPDTQYF	TGTGCCAGCAGCGGCCCCGGACAGGGTTACTCCCCAGATACGCAGTATTTT
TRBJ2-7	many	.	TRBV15	CATSSGRVGMDEQYF	TGTGCCACCAGCAGCGGCAGGGTCGGTATGGACGAGCAGTACTTC
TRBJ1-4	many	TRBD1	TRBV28	CASSLMTGMGEEKLFF	TGTGCCAGCAGCCTCATGACAGGGATGGGGGAGGAAAAACTGTTTTTT
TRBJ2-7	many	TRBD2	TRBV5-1	CASRLGLAESYEQYF	TGCGCCAGCAGGTTGGGACTAGCGGAATCCTACGAGCAGTACTTC
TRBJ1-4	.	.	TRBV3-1	CASSQSTTVDEKLFF	TGTGCCAGCAGCCAGTCCACCACGGTCGACGAAAAACTGTTTTTT
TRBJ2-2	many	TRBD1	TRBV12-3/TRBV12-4	CASSLIQGAGELFF	TGTGCCAGCAGTTTAATACAGGGGGCCGGGGAGCTGTTTTTT
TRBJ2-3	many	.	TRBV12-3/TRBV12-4	CASWPGVDTQYF	TGTGCCAGCTGGCCGGGGGTGGATACGCAGTATTTT
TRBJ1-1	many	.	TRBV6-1	CASSMVFGGHTEAFF	TGTGCCAGCAGTATGGTTTTCGGGGGCCACACTGAAGCTTTCTTT
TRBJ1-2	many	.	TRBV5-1	CASSLGRDFHF	TGCGCCAGCAGCCTGGGCCGGGACTTCCACTTC
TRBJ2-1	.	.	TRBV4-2	CASSQGNPRHRNEQFF	TGTGCCAGCAGCCAAGGAAATCCGCGCCATCGCAATGAGCAGTTCTTC
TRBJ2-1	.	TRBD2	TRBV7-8	CASSDKPSGWAEQFF	TGTGCCAGCAGCGACAAACCTAGCGGCTGGGCGGAGCAGTTCTTC
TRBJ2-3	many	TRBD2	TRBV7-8	CASSLARGEPDTDTQYF	TGTGCCAGCAGCTTAGCGCGGGGGGAGCCGGACACAGATACGCAGTATTTT
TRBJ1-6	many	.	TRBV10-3	CAIRNSGPDSLHF	TGTGCCATCAGAAACTCCGGGCCGGATTCCCTCCACTTT
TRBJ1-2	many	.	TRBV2	CASSAEGYGYTF	TGTGCCAGCAGTGCCGAGGGATATGGCTACACCTTC
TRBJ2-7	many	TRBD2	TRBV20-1	CSAAASGSSYEQYF	TGCAGTGCCGCCGCTAGCGGAAGCTCCTACGAGCAGTACTTC
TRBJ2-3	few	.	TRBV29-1	CSVGQGLADTQYF	TGCAGCGTTGGTCAGGGTCTGGCAGATACGCAGTATTTT
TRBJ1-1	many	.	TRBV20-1	CSAQRGDTEAFF	TGCAGTGCCCAGAGAGGGGACACTGAAGCTTTCTTT
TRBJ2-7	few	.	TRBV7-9	CASSLSQTYEQYF	TGTGCCAGCAGCTTAAGCCAGACCTACGAGCAGTACTTC
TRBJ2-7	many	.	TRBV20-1	CSAREQGSSSYEQYF	TGCAGTGCTAGAGAGCAGGGGTCGTCGTCCTACGAGCAGTACTTC
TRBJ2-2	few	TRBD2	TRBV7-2	CASSLPSSGRRAGELFF	TGTGCCAGCAGCTTACCCTCTAGCGGGAGAAGAGCCGGGGAGCTGTTTTTT
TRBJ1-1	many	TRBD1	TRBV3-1	CASSQVKGQGAFF	TGTGCCAGCAGCCAAGTGAAGGGACAGGGAGCTTTCTTT